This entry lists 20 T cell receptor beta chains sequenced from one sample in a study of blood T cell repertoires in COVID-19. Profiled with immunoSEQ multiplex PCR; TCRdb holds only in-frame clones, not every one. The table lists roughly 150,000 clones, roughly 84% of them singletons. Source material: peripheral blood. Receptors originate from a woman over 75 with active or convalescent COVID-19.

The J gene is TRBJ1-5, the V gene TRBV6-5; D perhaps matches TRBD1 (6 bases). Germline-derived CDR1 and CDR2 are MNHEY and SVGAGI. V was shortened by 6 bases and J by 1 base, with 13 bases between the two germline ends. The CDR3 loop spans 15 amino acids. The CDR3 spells CASSVGQWSNQPQHF. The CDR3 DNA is TGTGCCAGCAGCGTCGGACAGTGGAGCAATCAGCCCCAGCATTTT.

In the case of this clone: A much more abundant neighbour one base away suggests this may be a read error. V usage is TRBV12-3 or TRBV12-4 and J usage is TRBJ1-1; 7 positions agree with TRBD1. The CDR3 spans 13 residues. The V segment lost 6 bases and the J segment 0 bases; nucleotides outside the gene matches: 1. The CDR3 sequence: CASRGQMNTEAFF. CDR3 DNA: TGTGCCAGCAGGGGACAGATGAACACTGAAGCTTTCTTT.

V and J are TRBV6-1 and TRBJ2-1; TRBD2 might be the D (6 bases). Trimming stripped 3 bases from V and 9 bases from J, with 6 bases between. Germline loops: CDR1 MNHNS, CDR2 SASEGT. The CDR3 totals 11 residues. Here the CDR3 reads CASSDSGEQFF. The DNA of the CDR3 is TGTGCCAGCAGTGATAGCGGTGAGCAGTTCTTC.

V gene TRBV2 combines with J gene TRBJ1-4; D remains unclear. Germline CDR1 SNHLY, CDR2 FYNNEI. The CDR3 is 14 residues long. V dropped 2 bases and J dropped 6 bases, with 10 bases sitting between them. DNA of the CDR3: TGTGCCAGCAGTGAAAGGAGGGTAGATGAAAAACTGTTTTTT. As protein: CASSERRVDEKLFF. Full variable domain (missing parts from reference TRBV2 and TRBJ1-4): EPEVTQTPSHQVTQMGQEVILRCVPISNHLYFYWYRQILGQKVEFLVSFYNNEISEKSEIFDDQFSVERPDGSNFTLKIRSTKLEDSAMYFCASSERRVDEKLFFGSGTQLSVL.

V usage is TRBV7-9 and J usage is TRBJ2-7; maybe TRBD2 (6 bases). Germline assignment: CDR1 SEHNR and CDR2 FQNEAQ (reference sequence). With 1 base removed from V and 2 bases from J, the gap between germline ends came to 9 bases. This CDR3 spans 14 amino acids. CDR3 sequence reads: CASSLGGATYEQYF. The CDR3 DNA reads TGTGCCAGCAGCTTAGGCGGGGCGACCTACGAGCAGTACTTC.

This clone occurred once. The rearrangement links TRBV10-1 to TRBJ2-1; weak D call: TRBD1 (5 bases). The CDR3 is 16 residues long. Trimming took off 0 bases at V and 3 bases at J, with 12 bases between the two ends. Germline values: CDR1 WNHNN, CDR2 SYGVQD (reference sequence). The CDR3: CASSESSLRDYNEQFF. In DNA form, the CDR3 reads TGCGCCAGCAGTGAGTCGAGTCTCAGGGACTACAATGAGCAGTTCTTC.

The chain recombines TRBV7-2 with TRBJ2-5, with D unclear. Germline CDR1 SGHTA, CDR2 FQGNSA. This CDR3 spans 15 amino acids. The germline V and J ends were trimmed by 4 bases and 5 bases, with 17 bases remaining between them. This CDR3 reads CASSSALGALETQYF. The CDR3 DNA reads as TGTGCCAGCAGCTCGGCATTGGGCGCGTTGGAGACCCAGTACTTC. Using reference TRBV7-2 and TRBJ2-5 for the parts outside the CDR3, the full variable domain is GAGVSQSPSNKVTEKGKDVELRCDPISGHTALYWYRQSLGQGLEFLIYFQGNSAPDKSGLPSDRFSAERTGGSVSTLTIQRTQQEDSAVYLCASSSALGALETQYFGPGTRLLVL.

CDR3 in DNA: TGTGCCAGCAGTCCGGAGGACAGGGGGTCCTACGAGCAGTACTTC. Encoded protein: CASSPEDRGSYEQYF. The rearrangement links TRBV6-5 to TRBJ2-7, with 10 bases that match TRBD1. The ends lost 5 bases at V and 1 base at J; junction bases unmatched: 5. This CDR3 spans 15 amino acids. Germline assignment: CDR1 MNHEY and CDR2 SVGAGI.

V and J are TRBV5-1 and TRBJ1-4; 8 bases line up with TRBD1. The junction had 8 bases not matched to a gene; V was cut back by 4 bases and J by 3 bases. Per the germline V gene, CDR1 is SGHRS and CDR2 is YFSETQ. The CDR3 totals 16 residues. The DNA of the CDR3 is TGCGCCAGCAGCCACGGACAGGGCTCAGCTAATGAAAAACTGTTTTTT. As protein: CASSHGQGSANEKLFF.

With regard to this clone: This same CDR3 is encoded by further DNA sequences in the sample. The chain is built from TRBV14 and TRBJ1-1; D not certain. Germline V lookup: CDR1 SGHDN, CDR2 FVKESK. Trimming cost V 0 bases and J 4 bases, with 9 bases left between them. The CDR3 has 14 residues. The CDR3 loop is CASSQETPGTEAFF. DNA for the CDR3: TGTGCCAGCAGCCAAGAGACTCCCGGCACTGAAGCTTTCTTT.

CDR3 amino acids: CASSMVQGVMGGYTF. CDR3 DNA sequence: TGTGCCAGTAGTATGGTGCAGGGGGTCATGGGGGGCTACACCTTC. The chain has TRBV19 and TRBJ1-2; 7 nucleotides agree with TRBD1. The J segment lost 8 bases and the V segment lost 3 bases, leaving 12 bases of the junction unmatched. CDR3 length: 15 amino acids. The germline V gene encodes CDR1 LNHDA and CDR2 SQIVND (reference sequence).

In DNA form, the CDR3 reads TGTGCCAGCTCACCGACTAGCGGGGGGGCAGGAGAGCAGTACTTC. As protein: CASSPTSGGAGEQYF. The V and J genes are TRBV18 and TRBJ2-7, with TRBD2 matching 14 bases. J was trimmed by 7 bases and V by 3 bases; bases with no gene match: 5. CDR1 is KGHSH, CDR2 LQKENI, per germline. The CDR3 contains 15 residues.

This CDR3 reads CASSLGKFTGGSYNEQFF. The DNA of the CDR3 is TGTGCCAGCAGCCTAGGGAAATTTACAGGGGGGTCCTACAATGAGCAGTTCTTC. The rearrangement links TRBV11-2 to TRBJ2-1; 8 nucleotides align to TRBD1. The CDR3 is made up of 18 amino acids. V lost 5 bases and J lost 1; bases outside the gene matches: 13. Per the germline V gene, CDR1 is SGHAT and CDR2 is FQNNGV.

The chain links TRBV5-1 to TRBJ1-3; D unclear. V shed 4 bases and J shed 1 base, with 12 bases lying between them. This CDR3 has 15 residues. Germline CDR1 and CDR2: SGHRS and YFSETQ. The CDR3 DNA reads TGCGCCAGCAGCGCGGACTCAACTTCTGGAAACACCATATATTTT. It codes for CASSADSTSGNTIYF. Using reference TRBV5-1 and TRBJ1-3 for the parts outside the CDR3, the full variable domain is KAGVTQTPRYLIKTRGQQVTLSCSPISGHRSVSWYQQTPGQGLQFLFEYFSETQRNKGNFPGRFSGRQFSNSRSEMNVSTLELGDSALYLCASSADSTSGNTIYFGEGSWLTVV.

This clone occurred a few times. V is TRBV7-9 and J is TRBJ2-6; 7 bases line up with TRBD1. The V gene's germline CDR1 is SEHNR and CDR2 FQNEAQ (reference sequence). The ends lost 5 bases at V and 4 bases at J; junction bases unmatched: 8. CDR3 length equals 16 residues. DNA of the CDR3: TGTGCCAGCAGCCCAGTAAGGGGGCTGGGGGCCAACGTCCTGACTTTC. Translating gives CASSPVRGLGANVLTF.

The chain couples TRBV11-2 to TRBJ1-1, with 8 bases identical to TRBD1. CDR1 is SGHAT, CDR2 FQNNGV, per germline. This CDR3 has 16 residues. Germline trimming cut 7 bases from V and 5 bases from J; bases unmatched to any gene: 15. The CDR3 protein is CASILNGQGARTEAFF. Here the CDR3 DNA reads TGTGCCAGCATCCTCAACGGGCAGGGGGCGAGGACTGAAGCTTTCTTT.

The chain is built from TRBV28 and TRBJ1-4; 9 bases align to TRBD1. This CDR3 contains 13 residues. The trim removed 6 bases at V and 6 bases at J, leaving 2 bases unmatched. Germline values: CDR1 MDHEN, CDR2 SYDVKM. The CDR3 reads CASRTGGYEKLFF. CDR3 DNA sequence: TGTGCCAGCAGGACAGGGGGGTATGAAAAACTGTTTTTT.

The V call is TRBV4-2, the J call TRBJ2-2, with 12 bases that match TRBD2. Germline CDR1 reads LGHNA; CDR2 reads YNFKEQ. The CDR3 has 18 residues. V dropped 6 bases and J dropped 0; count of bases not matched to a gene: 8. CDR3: CASSLRLAGVSNTGELFF. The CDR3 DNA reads TGTGCCAGCAGTCTTCGACTAGCGGGGGTCTCGAACACCGGGGAGCTGTTTTTT.

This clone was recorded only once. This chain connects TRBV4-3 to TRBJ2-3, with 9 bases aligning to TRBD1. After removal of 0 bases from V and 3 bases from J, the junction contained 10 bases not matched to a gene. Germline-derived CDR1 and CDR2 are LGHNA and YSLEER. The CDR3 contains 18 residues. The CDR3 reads CASSQEGRQGGRTDTQYF. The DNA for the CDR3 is TGCGCCAGCAGCCAAGAGGGGAGACAGGGGGGAAGAACAGATACGCAGTATTTT.

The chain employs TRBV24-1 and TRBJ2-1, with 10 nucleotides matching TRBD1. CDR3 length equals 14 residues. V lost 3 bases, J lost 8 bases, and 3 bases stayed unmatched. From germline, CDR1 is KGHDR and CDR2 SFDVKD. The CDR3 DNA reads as TGTGCCACCAGTGATAGGGACAGGGGAGATGAGCAGTTCTTC. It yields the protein CATSDRDRGDEQFF.